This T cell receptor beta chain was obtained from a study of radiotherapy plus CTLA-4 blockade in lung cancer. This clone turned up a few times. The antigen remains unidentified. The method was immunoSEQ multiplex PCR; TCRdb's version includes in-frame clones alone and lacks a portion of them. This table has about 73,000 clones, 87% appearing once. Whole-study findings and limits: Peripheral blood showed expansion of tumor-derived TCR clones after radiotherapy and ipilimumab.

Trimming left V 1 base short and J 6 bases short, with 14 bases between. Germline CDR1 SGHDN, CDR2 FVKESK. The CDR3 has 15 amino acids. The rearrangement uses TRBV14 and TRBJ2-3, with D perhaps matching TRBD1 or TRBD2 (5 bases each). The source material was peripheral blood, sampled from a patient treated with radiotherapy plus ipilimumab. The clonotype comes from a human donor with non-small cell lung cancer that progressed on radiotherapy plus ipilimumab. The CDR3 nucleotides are TGTGCCAGCAGCCAAGCGGGACGTCTACGGGATACGCAGTATTTT. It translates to CASSQAGRLRDTQYF.